The rows below give T cell receptor beta chains drawn from one sample of a study of T cell responses to AZD1222 COVID-19 vaccine. Assay: immunoSEQ multiplex PCR; the TCRdb copy retains only in-frame clones and omits some. The repertoire consists of about 160,000 clones, with roughly nine tenths occurring once and the leading ten covering approximately 2%. Here the sequenced sample was peripheral blood, taken on day 0 of AZD1222 vaccination. These TCRs come from an adult in good health. Each CDR3 is given with its conserved first and last residue. Fields, in order: clone size, V gene, J gene, D gene, CDR3 protein, CDR3 DNA. D genes are given only for firm matches. Not all rows give a size; the values are once, few, many and, for expanded clones, a class.

once	TRBV30	TRBJ2-1	TRBD2	CARKFGLAGVIFHNEQFF	TGTGCCAGGAAATTCGGGCTAGCGGGAGTTATTTTCCACAATGAGCAGTTCTTC
-	TRBV5-8	TRBJ2-7	-	CGNYEQYF	TGTGGCAACTACGAGCAGTACTTC
-	TRBV15	TRBJ2-2	TRBD1	CAIGQGAVPGELFF	TGTGCCATAGGACAGGGGGCAGTTCCCGGGGAGCTGTTTTTT
-	TRBV28	TRBJ1-2	-	CASSLGVGYGYTF	TGTGCCAGCAGTTTGGGCGTCGGCTATGGCTACACCTTC
-	TRBV7-3	TRBJ2-1	TRBD2	CASSLTHGGEQFF	TGTGCCAGCAGCTTAACACACGGGGGGGAGCAGTTCTTC
-	TRBV6-1	TRBJ2-7	-	CASSEAPDFNEQYF	TGTGCCAGCAGTGAAGCGCCGGATTTCAACGAGCAGTACTTC
few	TRBV27	TRBJ1-1	-	CASSTTEVFF	TGTGCCAGCAGTACGACCGAAGTTTTCTTT
once	TRBV5-4	TRBJ2-5	TRBD2	CASSLATSGREETQYF	TGTGCCAGCAGCCTCGCGACTAGCGGGAGGGAAGAGACCCAGTACTTC
-	TRBV5-5	TRBJ1-1	-	CASSHPGQYTEAFF	TGTGCCAGCAGCCACCCTGGACAGTACACTGAAGCTTTCTTT
-	TRBV30	TRBJ1-2	-	CAWMNSRGSRHGYTF	TGTGCCTGGATGAACAGTAGAGGATCGCGACATGGCTACACCTTC
-	TRBV15	TRBJ1-6	-	CATSRDLGTLLNF	TGTGCCACCAGCAGAGATCTGGGAACCCTTCTCAACTTT
-	TRBV7-8	TRBJ2-1	TRBD2	CASSLVPRGLAGNEQFF	TGTGCCAGCAGCTTAGTGCCCCGGGGACTAGCGGGTAATGAGCAGTTCTTC